A single sample gave rise to the 13 T cell receptor beta chains below, sequenced in a study of blood T cell repertoires in COVID-19. Some clones are missing from TCRdb's copy, which holds only in-frame ones; the method was immunoSEQ multiplex PCR. The sample gives some 120,000 clones, more than 70% of which show up once; roughly 4.5% is in the top ten. The sequenced sample was peripheral blood. Receptors were obtained from a human donor in a cohort sampled during active COVID-19.

The chain joins TRBV6-6 to TRBJ1-1, with 12 bases fitting TRBD1. Unmatched junction bases numbered 16, after V lost 5 bases and J lost 6 bases. Germline CDR1 MNHNY, CDR2 SVGAGI (reference sequence). CDR3 size: 18 residues. The CDR3 nucleotides read TGTGCCAGCAGTCGTAAACCCGGGACAGGGGGCTTGGGGGCTGAAGCTTTCTTT. It encodes CASSRKPGTGGLGAEAFF.

The V and J genes are TRBV28 and TRBJ2-5; 8 bases line up with TRBD1. The CDR3 contains 15 residues. Germline lookup yields CDR1 MDHEN and CDR2 SYDVKM. Trimming at V came to 3 bases and at J to 4 bases, leaving 7 bases not matched to a gene. Written as DNA, the CDR3 is TGTGCCAGCAGTTTCCTTGAACAGGGGGGAGAGACCCAGTACTTC. Protein: CASSFLEQGGETQYF.

The chain is built from TRBV5-4 and TRBJ2-3, with 7 bases that match TRBD1. Germline V lookup: CDR1 SGHNT, CDR2 YYREEE (reference sequence). This CDR3 spans 15 amino acids. V was clipped by 0 bases and J by 2 bases; unmatched bases: 3. CDR3 in DNA: TGTGCCAGCAGCTTGGAGGGGGCGGCCACAGATACGCAGTATTTT. Translation: CASSLEGAATDTQYF.

The J gene is TRBJ2-2, the V gene TRBV19; maybe TRBD1 (6 bases). Germline loops: CDR1 LNHDA, CDR2 SQIVND (reference sequence). This CDR3 has 15 amino acids. The V and J ends lost 3 bases and 5 bases respectively, with 13 bases between them. CDR3 coding DNA: TGTGCCAGTAGTATCACGTCCGGGACAACCGGGGAGCTGTTTTTT. Translating it yields CASSITSGTTGELFF.

Ten or more counts support this clone. V and J are TRBV19 and TRBJ2-7, with D possibly TRBD2 on 6 matching bases. V shed 5 bases and J shed 5 bases, with 7 bases lying between them. This CDR3 has 11 amino acids. Germline V CDR1 and CDR2: LNHDA, SQIVND (reference sequence). The CDR3 loop is CASSWRDEQYF. The DNA for the CDR3 is TGTGCCAGTAGTTGGAGGGACGAGCAGTACTTC.

This clone was observed a handful of times. The V call is TRBV7-9, the J call TRBJ1-5; TRBD1 matches 8 bases. Unmatched junction bases numbered 4, after V lost 0 bases and J lost 9 bases. This CDR3 is 14 amino acids long. CDR1 and CDR2 from the germline V gene are SEHNR and FQNEAQ (reference sequence). The CDR3 region is CASSLAGQGPPQHF. CDR3 nucleotide sequence: TGTGCCAGCAGCTTAGCAGGACAGGGTCCGCCCCAGCATTTT.

The chain joins TRBV19 to TRBJ2-2; D is undetermined. Deletions cut 5 bases from V and 1 base from J, with 2 bases between. This CDR3 region has 12 residues. The germline CDR1 and CDR2 sequences are LNHDA and SQIVND (reference sequence). CDR3 bases: TGTGCCAGTAGTCTGAACACCGGGGAGCTGTTTTTT. This translates into CASSLNTGELFF.

This sequence joins TRBV5-1 and TRBJ2-3, with 7 positions matching TRBD2. This CDR3 spans 15 amino acids. The ends lost 4 bases at V and 4 bases at J; junction bases unmatched: 9. Germline CDR1 reads SGHRS; CDR2 reads YFSETQ. The CDR3 DNA follows: TGCGCCAGCAGCCGTTCTGGGGGAGGGCCAGATACGCAGTATTTT. It yields the protein CASSRSGGGPDTQYF.

The genes are TRBV7-2 and TRBJ1-4; D perhaps matches TRBD1 (5 bases). Trimming removed 5 bases from V and 7 bases from J, with 14 bases in between. Germline CDR1 is SGHTA and CDR2 is FQGNSA. The CDR3 sequence is 14 residues long. The CDR3 DNA reads as TGTGCCAGCAGCCAAGGGGTCTTGGTTGAAAAACTGTTTTTT. As protein: CASSQGVLVEKLFF. The full variable domain, its missing parts supplied by reference TRBV7-2 and TRBJ1-4, is GAGVSQSPSNKVTEKGKDVELRCDPISGHTALYWYRQSLGQGLEFLIYFQGNSAPDKSGLPSDRFSAERTGGSVSTLTIQRTQQEDSAVYLCASSQGVLVEKLFFGSGTQLSVL.

The chain combines TRBV29-1 with TRBJ1-2, with D unclear. V was trimmed by 6 bases and J by 3 bases, leaving 8 bases between them. This CDR3 comprises 11 residues. Germline-derived CDR1 and CDR2 are SQVTM and ANQGSEA. This CDR3 reads CSVREDYGYTF. The CDR3 bases are TGCAGCGTGAGGGAGGACTATGGCTACACCTTC.

The chain recombines TRBV29-1 with TRBJ1-2, with 7 bases lining up with TRBD1. This CDR3 region has 13 residues. Germline lookup yields CDR1 SQVTM and CDR2 ANQGSEA. J was trimmed by 4 bases and V by 6 bases; bases with no gene match: 8. As DNA, the CDR3 is TGCAGCGTGGAACAGGGGCCTGGCTATGGCTACACCTTC. It yields the protein CSVEQGPGYGYTF.

The J gene is TRBJ2-3, the V gene TRBV3-1 (or the pseudogene TRBV3-2); 8 nucleotides agree with TRBD2. With V trimmed by 2 bases and J by 2 bases, 3 bases remained unmatched. CDR3 length equals 15 residues. Germline-derived CDR1 and CDR2 are LGHDT and YNNKEL (reference sequence). The CDR3 spells CASSQNGLATDTQYF. The CDR3 bases are TGTGCCAGCAGCCAAAACGGACTAGCCACAGATACGCAGTATTTT.

The chain's CDR3 is CASSLDTGFLDEQFF. CDR3 coding DNA: TGTGCCAGCAGCTTAGATACAGGGTTTCTCGATGAGCAGTTCTTC. This chain uses TRBV7-2 with TRBJ2-1; D might be TRBD1 (6 bases). The CDR3 extends over 15 amino acids. V shed 1 base and J shed 8 bases, with 15 bases lying between them. Germline CDR1 and CDR2: SGHTA and FQGNSA.